This entry is about one T cell receptor (beta chain). Its antigen is currently unknown. The sample is drawn from a study of OX40 agonist ivuxolimab in advanced cancers. The wider study: The mean age was 60 years, ranging from about 20 to 79, with around four fifths of participants male.

Sequencing was performed with immunoSEQ multiplex PCR; in TCRdb, only in-frame clones are kept and a portion is missing. The sample yields roughly 53,000 clones, roughly 84% seen once. CDR3 length: 18 residues. CDR1 is LGHNA, CDR2 YNFKEQ, per germline. The V gene lost 0 bases and the J gene lost 0 bases, with 15 bases spanning the gap. Findings and limits, study-wide: Several nonresponders also turned out to have low normalized T-cell clonal expansion. No determination was made of the antigen specificity of the expanded peripheral T cells.

The receptor was derived from an adult with an advanced solid tumor such as melanoma, head and neck, liver or kidney cancer. The specimen comprised CD4+ or CD8+ T cells sorted from blood, sampled in a trial of the OX40 agonist ivuxolimab. The genes are TRBV4-2 and TRBJ1-3; D might be TRBD1 (5 bases). The CDR3 DNA follows: TGTGCCAGCAGCCAAGACGGCTTGGCCAGGGCCTCTGGAAACACCATATATTTT. The encoded protein is CASSQDGLARASGNTIYF.